Listed below are T cell receptor beta chains from one sample, sequenced in a study of blood T cell repertoires in COVID-19. The protocol was immunoSEQ multiplex PCR, while the TCRdb copy is restricted to in-frame clones and leaves out a portion. The table includes some 120,000 clones, 70% to 90% detected once. Input material: peripheral blood. The receptors originated from a man aged 45-60 years with acute or convalescent COVID-19. The CDR3 runs from the conserved cysteine through the conserved F or W. The D gene is left open where the match is weak. Only some rows state a clone size, as once, few, many or a class for expanded clones.

d_call,v_call,j_call,clone_size,cdr3_aa,cdr3_nt
TRBD1,TRBV19,TRBJ1-2,few,CASRDPGQGGSNYGYTF,TGTGCCAGTAGGGATCCGGGACAGGGTGGTTCAAACTATGGCTACACCTTC
-,TRBV7-9,TRBJ2-3,-,CASSPSPETDTQYF,TGTGCCAGCAGCCCATCACCGGAGACAGATACGCAGTATTTT
-,TRBV15,TRBJ2-2,-,CATSRDQGGGGELFF,TGTGCCACCAGCAGAGATCAGGGGGGAGGCGGGGAGCTGTTTTTT
TRBD1,TRBV11-3,TRBJ2-2,-,CASSTRDRGLSGELFF,TGTGCCAGCAGCACCCGGGACAGGGGGCTTAGCGGGGAGCTGTTTTTT
-,TRBV5-6,TRBJ1-3,-,CASSVYRVTGNTIYF,TGTGCCAGCAGCGTTTACAGGGTAACTGGAAACACCATATATTTT
-,TRBV4-1,TRBJ1-4,-,CASSQDLGEGEKLFF,TGCGCCAGCAGCCAAGATTTAGGGGAAGGTGAAAAACTGTTTTTT
-,TRBV25-1,TRBJ2-1,once,CASSDSGPYNEQFF,TGTGCCAGCAGTGACAGCGGTCCGTACAATGAGCAGTTCTTC
TRBD2,TRBV4-2,TRBJ2-7,-,CASSPSGAGGPIYEQYF,TGTGCCAGCAGCCCATCGGGGGCGGGAGGGCCCATTTACGAGCAGTACTTC
TRBD2,TRBV6-5,TRBJ2-1,-,CAAHRRGGRDEQFF,TGTGCCGCGCACAGACGGGGAGGGAGGGATGAGCAGTTCTTC
-,TRBV6-5,TRBJ1-2,-,CASSPIETGNYGYTF,TGTGCCAGCAGCCCCATCGAAACAGGGAACTATGGCTACACCTTC
-,TRBV30,TRBJ2-1,-,CASNRRADNEQFF,TGTGCCTCCAACCGGAGGGCTGATAATGAGCAGTTCTTC
-,TRBV14,TRBJ1-4,-,CASSQDQRGARTTNEKLFF,TGTGCCAGCAGCCAAGATCAACGGGGGGCGCGGACAACTAATGAAAAACTGTTTTTT
-,TRBV7-9,TRBJ1-1,once,CASSFYRQENTEAFF,TGTGCCAGCAGCTTTTACCGTCAGGAAAACACTGAAGCTTTCTTT
TRBD2,TRBV30,TRBJ2-3,-,CAWSMRGRARDTQYF,TGTGCCTGGAGTATGCGCGGGAGGGCCAGGGATACGCAGTATTTT
-,TRBV5-1,TRBJ2-3,-,CASSLDRLATDTQYF,TGCGCCAGCAGCTTGGACAGGCTCGCCACAGATACGCAGTATTTT
-,TRBV12-5,TRBJ2-1,-,CASARGSYNEQFF,TGTGCTAGCGCTAGGGGGTCCTACAATGAGCAGTTCTTC
-,TRBV6-5,TRBJ2-3,-,CASNGGGQTDTQYF,TGTGCCAGCAATGGGGGAGGACAAACAGATACGCAGTATTTT
TRBD2,TRBV9,TRBJ2-5,-,CASSVASGRTQETQYF,TGTGCCAGCAGCGTAGCTAGCGGGAGGACCCAAGAGACCCAGTACTTC
TRBD1,TRBV4-2,TRBJ2-7,-,CASSPSDRGHEQYF,TGTGCCAGCAGCCCCTCGGACAGGGGGCATGAGCAGTACTTC
-,TRBV6-5,TRBJ1-5,-,CASRPSGGSGEPQHF,TGTGCCAGCAGGCCTAGCGGGGGGTCGGGCGAGCCCCAGCATTTT
TRBD1,TRBV24-1,TRBJ2-2,-,CATSDRTGKTGELFF,TGTGCCACCAGTGACCGGACAGGGAAGACCGGGGAGCTGTTTTTT
-,TRBV7-7,TRBJ1-3,few,CASSRDAGNTIYF,TGTGCCAGCAGCCGGGATGCTGGAAACACCATATATTTT
-,TRBV6-5,TRBJ1-4,-,CASSRKTVFNEKLFF,TGTGCCAGCAGTCGAAAGACAGTCTTTAATGAAAAACTGTTTTTT
-,TRBV11-2,TRBJ2-3,-,CASSLAAGVTDTQYF,TGTGCCAGCAGCTTAGCGGCAGGGGTCACAGATACGCAGTATTTT
-,TRBV3-1/TRBV3-2,TRBJ1-2,once,CASSQSTGGGYGYTF,TGTGCCAGCAGCCAATCTACTGGTGGTGGCTATGGCTACACCTTC
TRBD1,TRBV6-4,TRBJ2-1,-,CARRQCSQGASSYNEQFF,TGTGCCAGACGACAATGTTCCCAGGGGGCGAGCTCCTACAATGAGCAGTTCTTC
-,TRBV21-1,TRBJ2-1,once,CASSVRRASGPNEQFF,TGTGCCAGCAGCGTCCGTCGGGCTAGCGGCCCCAATGAGCAGTTCTTC
-,TRBV5-1,TRBJ1-2,-,CASSLAGEANYGYTF,TGCGCCAGCAGCTTAGCGGGGGAAGCTAACTATGGCTACACCTTC
-,TRBV6-6,TRBJ1-3,-,CASTQGRDTIYF,TGTGCCAGCACCCAGGGGCGGGACACCATATATTTT
TRBD2,TRBV29-1,TRBJ2-3,-,CSVLYGRIPDTQYF,TGCAGCGTCCTTTACGGGAGGATTCCCGATACGCAGTATTTT
TRBD1,TRBV30,TRBJ1-2,-,CAWSVQGVYGYTF,TGTGCCTGGAGTGTTCAGGGGGTCTATGGCTACACCTTC
TRBD2,TRBV13,TRBJ2-3,-,CASSLEQVGLAGPPDTQYF,TGTGCCAGCAGCTTAGAACAGGTGGGACTAGCGGGTCCCCCAGATACGCAGTATTTT
-,TRBV5-8,TRBJ2-1,-,CASSLGEIDRFF,TGTGCCAGCAGCTTGGGGGAGATAGACCGGTTCTTC
TRBD2,TRBV11-3,TRBJ2-3,-,CASSLGSSGATDTQYF,TGTGCCAGCAGCTTAGGATCTAGCGGAGCCACAGATACGCAGTATTTT